Each of the 30 T cell receptor beta chains below was sequenced from the same sample in a study of T cells expressing NK-cell markers (dated by TCRdb to about 2020). Library prep was done by 5' RACE. The data were produced on an Illumina HiSeq 2000. Each entry corresponds to one CDR3 protein sequence from reads that TCRdb reprocessed, and DNA is not given. This sample's listing comprises about 370,000 distinct CDR3 sequences. The ten largest clonotypes hold around 10% of the sample. The sample taken for sequencing was blood T cells: a sorted CD56 or NKG2C T cell subset, CD4+ or CD8+ T cells, or bulk PBMC T cells (not recorded which). These receptor sequences come from a woman between 50 and 59 years old in good health. Donor details come from another sample of the same person, matched by shared clones.

The chain is built from TRBV3-1 and TRBJ1-3. Germline loops: CDR1 LGHDT, CDR2 YNNKEL (reference sequence). This CDR3 is built from 13 residues. The CDR3 protein is CASSQPQGNTIYF.

The chain couples TRBV30 to TRBJ2-1; the TRBD1 assignment by TCRdb is unverifiable without DNA. The CDR3 totals 14 residues. Germline values: CDR1 GTSNPN, CDR2 SVGIG (reference sequence). CDR3 in amino acids: CAWSTVGYQGEQFF.

The rearrangement uses TRBV20-1 and TRBJ2-7; TCRdb's D gene call, TRBD2, goes unchecked for lack of DNA. Germline values: CDR1 DFQATT, CDR2 SNEGSKA (reference sequence). The length of the CDR3 is 16 residues. The CDR3 protein is CSARGTSGPETYEQYF.

J is TRBJ2-5 and V is TRBV20-1; TCRdb's D call, TRBD2, is unchecked because there is no DNA. Germline CDR1 reads DFQATT; CDR2 reads SNEGSKA (reference sequence). The CDR3 runs 15 residues. The CDR3 sequence is CSARVAGGPRETQYF.

This chain connects TRBV7-2 to TRBJ2-7; TCRdb selects TRBD2, and the lack of DNA leaves this call unchecked. The CDR3 sequence is 13 residues long. Germline lookup yields CDR1 SGHTA and CDR2 FQGNSA. The CDR3 reads CASSWGTSDEQYF. The full variable domain, with the rest looked up from reference TRBV7-2 and TRBJ2-7, is GAGVSQSPSNKVTEKGKDVELRCDPISGHTALYWYRQSLGQGLEFLIYFQGNSAPDKSGLPSDRFSAERTGGSVSTLTIQRTQQEDSAVYLCASSWGTSDEQYFGPGTRLTVT.

The chain carries TRBV20-1 and TRBJ2-3; TCRdb's D call, TRBD1, is unchecked because there is no DNA. Germline V gene sequence: CDR1 DFQATT, CDR2 SNEGSKA (reference sequence). The CDR3 extends over 13 amino acids. The chain's CDR3 is CSAPGPRADTQYF.

The V gene is TRBV4-1, the J gene TRBJ2-3; there is no DNA to check the TCRdb D call of TRBD2. Germline loops: CDR1 MGHRA, CDR2 YSYEKL. The CDR3 sequence is 18 residues long. CDR3 region: CASSQEDGAGGPWDTQYF.

The chain has TRBV20-1 and TRBJ2-3; there is no DNA to check the TCRdb D call of TRBD2. The germline CDR1 and CDR2 sequences are DFQATT and SNEGSKA (reference sequence). The CDR3 has 15 amino acids. CDR3 amino acids: CSASKREGSLDTQYF.

The chain uses TRBV4-1 and TRBJ2-1; TCRdb proposes TRBD1, but this gene call is untestable without DNA. Germline lookup yields CDR1 MGHRA and CDR2 YSYEKL. The CDR3 loop spans 15 amino acids. CDR3: CASSQDGYGTTEQFF.

The chain has TRBV12-3 or TRBV12-4 and TRBJ2-3. The CDR3 is made up of 12 amino acids. The CDR3 here is CASSFASDTQYF.

The J gene is TRBJ2-5, the V gene TRBV11-3; TCRdb reports TRBD2, a call that lacks DNA to check it against. The CDR3 is 18 amino acids. Germline assignment: CDR1 SGHNT and CDR2 YENEEA. The CDR3 loop is CASSLVTFQASAQETQYF.

The chain carries TRBV19 and TRBJ2-2; TCRdb gives TRBD2 as the D gene, but with no DNA this cannot be confirmed. The CDR3 extends over 13 amino acids. CDR1 and CDR2 from the germline V gene are LNHDA and SQIVND (reference sequence). The CDR3 here is CASRRDVGGELFF. Full variable domain (outside the CDR3, taken from reference TRBV19 and TRBJ2-2): DGGITQSPKYLFRKEGQNVTLSCEQNLNHDAMYWYRQDPGQGLRLIYYSQIVNDFQKGDIAEGYSVSREKKESFPLTVTSAQKNPTAFYLCASRRDVGGELFFGEGSRLTVL.

CDR3 in amino acids: CATSRSSGSTDTQYF. The genes are TRBV15 and TRBJ2-3; TCRdb calls TRBD2, which cannot be checked without DNA. CDR1 and CDR2 (germline): LNHNV, YYDKDF (reference sequence). The CDR3 sequence is 15 residues long. The whole variable domain, filled in from reference TRBV15 and TRBJ2-3, reads DAMVIQNPRYQVTQFGKPVTLSCSQTLNHNVMYWYQQKSSQAPKLLFHYYDKDFNNEADTPDNFQSRRPNTSFCFLDIRSPGLGDTAMYLCATSRSSGSTDTQYFGPGTRLTVL.

The V and J genes are TRBV5-1 and TRBJ1-1; TCRdb outputs TRBD1, but without DNA this stays unchecked. CDR3 length equals 15 residues. CDR1 SGHRS and CDR2 YFSETQ come from the germline V gene. CDR3 region: CASSLTGQGGIEAFF.

The chain employs TRBV2 and TRBJ2-7; there is no DNA to check the TCRdb D call of TRBD2. Per the germline V gene, CDR1 is SNHLY and CDR2 is FYNNEI. The CDR3 consists of 15 residues. CDR3 in amino acids: CASSKTSGSSYEQYF.

The chain couples TRBV6-5 to TRBJ2-2; the TCRdb D gene call, TRBD1, has no DNA to confirm it. Germline V lookup: CDR1 MNHEY, CDR2 SVGAGI. The CDR3 contains 17 residues. This CDR3 is CASSYSRGTANTGELFF.

The chain combines TRBV7-2 with TRBJ1-2; TCRdb picks TRBD1, but there is no DNA to check that call. The CDR3 runs 14 residues. The germline V gene encodes CDR1 SGHTA and CDR2 FQGNSA. The CDR3 loop is CASSSGQDVYGYTF.

This rearrangement joins TRBV5-1 to TRBJ2-2; TCRdb's D call, TRBD1, is unchecked because there is no DNA. Germline assignment: CDR1 SGHRS and CDR2 YFSETQ. The CDR3 runs 15 residues. CDR3 protein: CASSLRGLESGELFF. Filled out from reference TRBV5-1 and TRBJ2-2, the complete variable domain reads KAGVTQTPRYLIKTRGQQVTLSCSPISGHRSVSWYQQTPGQGLQFLFEYFSETQRNKGNFPGRFSGRQFSNSRSEMNVSTLELGDSALYLCASSLRGLESGELFFGEGSRLTVL.

The chain links TRBV29-1 to TRBJ2-3. CDR1 and CDR2 (germline): SQVTM, ANQGSEA. The CDR3 extends over 15 amino acids. The CDR3 reads CSVEDLFRLTDTQYF.

CDR3 region: CASSEGGYSSNQPQHF. V gene TRBV6-1 combines with J gene TRBJ1-5. CDR3 length: 16 residues. Germline V gene sequence: CDR1 MNHNS, CDR2 SASEGT.

The chain links TRBV4-1 to TRBJ2-2; the TCRdb call, TRBD2, lacks DNA for checking. Germline CDR1 is MGHRA and CDR2 is YSYEKL. The CDR3 totals 17 residues. The CDR3 loop reads CASSQETAGVGTGELFF.

J is TRBJ1-2 and V is TRBV7-8. CDR3 length equals 14 residues. The V gene's germline CDR1 is SGHVS and CDR2 FQNEAQ. The CDR3 region is CASSLGTENYGYTF.

This sequence joins TRBV10-2 and TRBJ2-3; there is no DNA to check the TCRdb D call of TRBD1. The CDR3 has 13 amino acids. Germline V gene sequence: CDR1 WSHSY, CDR2 SAAADI. The CDR3 protein is CARSTGFADTQYF.

The V gene is TRBV6-5, the J gene TRBJ2-7. CDR1 MNHEY and CDR2 SVGAGI come from the germline V gene. The CDR3 is 15 amino acids. CDR3: CASSYLHKSSYEQYF.

The chain has TRBV29-1 and TRBJ2-7; as DNA is missing, the TRBD1 call by TCRdb cannot be tested. The CDR3 contains 12 residues. Germline V gene sequence: CDR1 SQVTM, CDR2 ANQGSEA. CDR3 in amino acids: CSVCEGVKEQYF.

The chain is built from TRBV24-1 and TRBJ2-2; with no DNA, the TCRdb D assignment of TRBD1 cannot be verified. Germline-derived CDR1 and CDR2 are KGHDR and SFDVKD. The CDR3 is 15 amino acids. The CDR3: CATSTGQGYTGELFF.

The rearrangement uses TRBV12-3 or TRBV12-4 and TRBJ2-1. This CDR3 is 13 amino acids long. The CDR3 spells CASSLVQSNEQFF.

The rearrangement joins TRBV4-1 to TRBJ1-1. This CDR3 has 14 residues. Germline V gene data show CDR1 as MGHRA and CDR2 as YSYEKL. This CDR3 is CASRSGLSNTEAFF.

V usage is TRBV7-2 and J usage is TRBJ2-5; the D call of TRBD2 rests on TCRdb alone, since no DNA is present to check it. CDR1 and CDR2 from the germline V gene are SGHTA and FQGNSA. The CDR3 length is 17 residues. The CDR3 loop is CASSFGASGRAVETQYF. Supplemented by reference TRBV7-2 and TRBJ2-5, the full variable domain reads GAGVSQSPSNKVTEKGKDVELRCDPISGHTALYWYRQSLGQGLEFLIYFQGNSAPDKSGLPSDRFSAERTGGSVSTLTIQRTQQEDSAVYLCASSFGASGRAVETQYFGPGTRLLVL.

The chain combines TRBV30 with TRBJ2-2; the TCRdb call, TRBD1, lacks DNA for checking. CDR3 length: 16 amino acids. CDR1 is GTSNPN, CDR2 SVGIG, per germline (reference sequence). The chain's CDR3 is CAWSTGTVANTGELFF.